This TCR beta chain is drawn from a study of blood T cell repertoires in COVID-19. Study-level background: Sample material is recorded as cDNA or gDNA derived from T cells, B-cell-depleted T cells, or PBMCs.

The CDR3 consists of 12 residues. The germline gives CDR1 ENHRY, CDR2 SYGVKD. Unmatched junction bases numbered 5, after V lost 10 bases and J lost 3 bases. Here immunoSEQ multiplex PCR was the method, and the copy in TCRdb shows in-frame clones only, minus some. This sample carries about 83,000 clones, approximately 86% of them seen once, and the ten largest clones take 3%. The sequenced sample consisted of peripheral blood. This TCR was sampled from a woman in her forties or fifties with active or convalescent COVID-19. The chain recombines TRBV10-3 with TRBJ2-7; 8 positions agree with TRBD1. The CDR3 is CATRTGIYEQYF. The CDR3 DNA reads TGTGCCACCCGGACAGGGATCTACGAGCAGTACTTC.